Each of the 7 T cell receptor beta chains below was sequenced from the same sample in a study of blood T cell repertoires in COVID-19. Generated by immunoSEQ multiplex PCR, the TCRdb table keeps only in-frame clones and is missing some. The table shows around 230,000 clones, with 84% occurring only once. What was sequenced was peripheral blood. Every receptor here comes from a middle-aged man who had recovered from COVID-19.

This clone appeared a few times. V is TRBV30 and J is TRBJ1-3; 7 nucleotides line up with TRBD1. The germline V gene has CDR1 GTSNPN and CDR2 SVGIG (reference sequence). The CDR3 spans 15 residues. The V segment lost 2 bases and the J segment 0 bases; nucleotides outside the gene matches: 4. CDR3 coding DNA: TGTGCCTGGAGTCCAGACAGGGTCTCTGGAAACACCATATATTTT. Translating it yields CAWSPDRVSGNTIYF.

A single count supports this clone. The J gene is TRBJ1-3, the V gene TRBV30; D is ambiguous. V shed 1 base and J shed 5 bases, with 9 bases lying between them. The CDR3 contains 13 residues. In germline, CDR1 is GTSNPN, CDR2 SVGIG (reference sequence). CDR3 in amino acids: CAWSGAGRNTIYF. The DNA for the CDR3 is TGTGCCTGGAGTGGCGCGGGGAGAAACACCATATATTTT.

This chain connects TRBV29-1 to TRBJ1-4; possible D gene TRBD1, 6 bases. The germline gives CDR1 SQVTM, CDR2 ANQGSEA. Trimming stripped 5 bases from V and 4 bases from J, with 8 bases between. This CDR3 contains 12 residues. The CDR3 DNA sequence: TGCAGCGTTACAGGGAATAATGAAAAACTGTTTTTT. Translation: CSVTGNNEKLFF.

The chain couples TRBV15 to TRBJ1-2; D may be TRBD1 (5 bases). Between the trimmed V and J ends, which lost 1 base and 5 bases, there was a span of 17 bases. There are 16 residues in the CDR3. CDR1 is LNHNV, CDR2 YYDKDF, per germline (reference sequence). CDR3 nucleotides: TGTGCCACCAGCAGAGGAAACAGGTTCCTCCCTTATGGCTACACCTTC. Translation: CATSRGNRFLPYGYTF.

The chain joins TRBV5-1 to TRBJ2-1; D perhaps matches TRBD2 (6 bases). V was clipped by 4 bases and J by 3 bases, with 14 bases between them. Germline V CDR1 and CDR2: SGHRS, YFSETQ. The CDR3 covers 15 residues. CDR3 DNA: TGCGCCAGCAGCCTCGGAGGGACCGTCTACAATGAGCAGTTCTTC. The encoded protein is CASSLGGTVYNEQFF.

This clone was seen once. The V and J genes are TRBV10-3 and TRBJ2-6; 9 bases match TRBD1. The CDR3 has 17 amino acids. Germline V gives CDR1 ENHRY, CDR2 SYGVKD. The trim removed 2 bases at V and 0 bases at J, leaving 2 bases unmatched. The CDR3 DNA follows: TGTGCCATCAGTGAGGGGACAGGGATCTCTGGGGCCAACGTCCTGACTTTC. Translation gives CAISEGTGISGANVLTF.

The chain employs TRBV6-5 and TRBJ1-1; the D gene is possibly TRBD1 (6 bases). V gave up 4 bases and J gave up 11 bases, with 14 bases separating them. The germline CDR1 and CDR2 sequences are MNHEY and SVGAGI. This CDR3 has 12 residues. Here the CDR3 reads CASSSSWTEAFF. The CDR3 DNA sequence: TGTGCCAGCAGTTCTTCCTGGACAGAGGCTTTCTTT.